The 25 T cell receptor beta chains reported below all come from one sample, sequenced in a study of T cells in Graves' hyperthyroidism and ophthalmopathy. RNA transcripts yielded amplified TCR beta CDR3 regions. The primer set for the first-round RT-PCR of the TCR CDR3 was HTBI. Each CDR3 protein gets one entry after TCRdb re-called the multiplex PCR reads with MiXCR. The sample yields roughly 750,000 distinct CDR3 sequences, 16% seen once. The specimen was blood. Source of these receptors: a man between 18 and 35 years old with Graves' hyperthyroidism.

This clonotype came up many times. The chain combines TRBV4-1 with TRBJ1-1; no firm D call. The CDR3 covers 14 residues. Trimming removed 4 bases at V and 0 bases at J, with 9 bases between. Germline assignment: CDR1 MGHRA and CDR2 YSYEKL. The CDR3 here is CASSPSRLNTEAFF. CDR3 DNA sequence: TGCGCCAGCAGCCCTAGCCGGTTGAACACTGAAGCTTTCTTT.

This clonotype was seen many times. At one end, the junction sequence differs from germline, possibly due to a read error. Here the CDR3 DNA reads TGTGCCAGCAGGGTGACACCTGACGCGCCTTGGCCGAACTTC. Translation: CASRVTPDAPWPNF. The chain has TRBV2 and TRBJ2-5, with D uncertain. CDR3 size: 14 residues. Per germline, CDR1 SNHLY and CDR2 FYNNEI.

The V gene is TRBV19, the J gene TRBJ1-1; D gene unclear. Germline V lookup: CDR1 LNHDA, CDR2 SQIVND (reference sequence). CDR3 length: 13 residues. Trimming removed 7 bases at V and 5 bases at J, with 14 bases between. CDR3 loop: CASTTYVMTEAFF. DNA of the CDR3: TGTGCCAGTACCACCTACGTTATGACTGAAGCTTTCTTT. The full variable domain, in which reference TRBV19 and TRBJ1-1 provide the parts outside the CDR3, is DGGITQSPKYLFRKEGQNVTLSCEQNLNHDAMYWYRQDPGQGLRLIYYSQIVNDFQKGDIAEGYSVSREKKESFPLTVTSAQKNPTAFYLCASTTYVMTEAFFGQGTRLTVV.

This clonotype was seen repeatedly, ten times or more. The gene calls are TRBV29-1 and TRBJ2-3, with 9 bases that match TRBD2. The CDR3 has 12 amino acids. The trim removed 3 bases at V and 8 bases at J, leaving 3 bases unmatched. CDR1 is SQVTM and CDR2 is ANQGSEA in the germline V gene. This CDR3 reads CSVDFSGGTQYF. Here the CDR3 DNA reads TGCAGCGTTGATTTTAGCGGGGGTACGCAGTATTTT.

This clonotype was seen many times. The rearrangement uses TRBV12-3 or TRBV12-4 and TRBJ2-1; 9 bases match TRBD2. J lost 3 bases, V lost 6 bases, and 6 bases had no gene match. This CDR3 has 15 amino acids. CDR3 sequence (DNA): TGTGCCAGCAGCCGAAGACTAGCGGACTACAATGAGCAGTTCTTC. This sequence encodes CASSRRLADYNEQFF.

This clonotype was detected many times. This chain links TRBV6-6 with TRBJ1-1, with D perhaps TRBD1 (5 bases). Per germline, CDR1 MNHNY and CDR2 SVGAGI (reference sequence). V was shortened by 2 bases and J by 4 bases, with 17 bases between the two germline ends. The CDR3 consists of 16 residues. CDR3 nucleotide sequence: TGTGCCAGCAGTTACCCAATTGGGGGAAAAGTCACTGAAGCTTTCTTT. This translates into CASSYPIGGKVTEAFF.

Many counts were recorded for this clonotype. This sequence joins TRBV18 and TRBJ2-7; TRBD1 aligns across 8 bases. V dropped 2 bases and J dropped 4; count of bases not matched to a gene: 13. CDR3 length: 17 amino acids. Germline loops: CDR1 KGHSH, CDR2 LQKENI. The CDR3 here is CASSPSLIGQGRYEQYF. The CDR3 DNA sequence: TGTGCCAGCTCACCAAGCTTGATTGGACAGGGAAGATACGAGCAGTACTTC.

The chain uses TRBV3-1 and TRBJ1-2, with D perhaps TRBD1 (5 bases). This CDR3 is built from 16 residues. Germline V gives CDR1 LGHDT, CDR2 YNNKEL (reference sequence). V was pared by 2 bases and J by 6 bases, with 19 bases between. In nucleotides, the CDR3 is TGTGCCAGCAGCCAATTCATGTGGGGACCACGGCATGGCTACACCTTC. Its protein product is CASSQFMWGPRHGYTF. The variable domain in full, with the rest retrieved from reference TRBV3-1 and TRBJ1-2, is DTAVSQTPKYLVTQMGNDKSIKCEQNLGHDTMYWYKQDSKKFLKIMFSYNNKELIINETVPNRFSPKSPDKAHLNLHINSLELGDSAVYFCASSQFMWGPRHGYTFGSGTRLTVV.

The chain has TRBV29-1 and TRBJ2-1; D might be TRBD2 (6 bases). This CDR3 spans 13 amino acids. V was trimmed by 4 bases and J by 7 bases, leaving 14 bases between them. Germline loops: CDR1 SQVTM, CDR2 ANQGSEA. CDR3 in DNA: TGCAGCGTTGTAGCACTAGCAGGAAATGAGCAGTTCTTC. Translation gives CSVVALAGNEQFF.

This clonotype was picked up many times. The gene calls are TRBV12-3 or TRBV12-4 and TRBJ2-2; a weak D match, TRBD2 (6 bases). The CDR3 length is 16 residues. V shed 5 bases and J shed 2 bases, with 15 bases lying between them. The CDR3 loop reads CASSAPGTPNTGELFF. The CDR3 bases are TGTGCCAGCAGTGCCCCCGGGACTCCAAACACCGGGGAGCTGTTTTTT.

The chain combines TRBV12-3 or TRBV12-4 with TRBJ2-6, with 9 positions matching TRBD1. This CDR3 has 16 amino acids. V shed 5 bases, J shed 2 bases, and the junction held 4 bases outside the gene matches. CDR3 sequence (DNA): TGTGCCAGCAGTCTACAGGGGGCAGCTGGGGCCAACGTCCTGACTTTC. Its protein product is CASSLQGAAGANVLTF.

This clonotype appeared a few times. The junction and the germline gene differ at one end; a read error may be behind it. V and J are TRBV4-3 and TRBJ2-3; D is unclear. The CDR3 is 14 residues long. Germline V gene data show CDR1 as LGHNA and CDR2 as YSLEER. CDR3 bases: TGTGCCAGCAGCCCCGGACGGTCGATAGATACGCAGTATTTT. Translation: CASSPGRSIDTQYF.

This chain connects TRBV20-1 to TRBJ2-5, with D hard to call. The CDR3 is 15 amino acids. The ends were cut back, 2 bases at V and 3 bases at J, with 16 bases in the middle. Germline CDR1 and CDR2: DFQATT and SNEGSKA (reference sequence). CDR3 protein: CSARIPSLTEETQYF. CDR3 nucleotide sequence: TGCAGTGCTAGAATTCCCAGCCTGACTGAAGAGACCCAGTACTTC.

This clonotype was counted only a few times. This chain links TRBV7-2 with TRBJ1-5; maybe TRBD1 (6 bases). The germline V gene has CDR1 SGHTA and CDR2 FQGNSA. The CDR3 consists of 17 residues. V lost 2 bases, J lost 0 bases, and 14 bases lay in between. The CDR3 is CASSLRGGGYSNQPQHF. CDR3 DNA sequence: TGTGCCAGCAGCTTAAGGGGCGGGGGCTATAGCAATCAGCCCCAGCATTTT.

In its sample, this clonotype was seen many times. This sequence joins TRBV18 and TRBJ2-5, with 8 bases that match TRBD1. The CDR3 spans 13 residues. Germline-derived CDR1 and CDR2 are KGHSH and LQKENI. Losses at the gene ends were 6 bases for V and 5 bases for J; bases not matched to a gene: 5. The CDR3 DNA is TGTGCCAGCTCTCAGACAGGGGACGAGACCCAGTACTTC. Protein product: CASSQTGDETQYF. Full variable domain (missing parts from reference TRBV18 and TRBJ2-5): NAGVMQNPRHLVRRRGQEARLRCSPMKGHSHVYWYRQLPEEGLKFMVYLQKENIIDESGMPKERFSAEFPKEGPSILRIQQVVRGDSAAYFCASSQTGDETQYFGPGTRLLVL.

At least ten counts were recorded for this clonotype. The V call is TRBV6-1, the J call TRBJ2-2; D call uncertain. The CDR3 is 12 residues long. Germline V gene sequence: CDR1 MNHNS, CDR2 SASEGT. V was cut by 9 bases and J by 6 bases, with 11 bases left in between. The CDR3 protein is CASVSGPGELFF. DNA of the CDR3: TGTGCCAGTGTTAGTGGTCCCGGGGAGCTGTTTTTT.

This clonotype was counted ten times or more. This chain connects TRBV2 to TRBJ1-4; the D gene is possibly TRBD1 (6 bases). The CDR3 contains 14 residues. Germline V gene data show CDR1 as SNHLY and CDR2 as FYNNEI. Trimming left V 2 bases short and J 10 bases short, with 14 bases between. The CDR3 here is CASSELQGRGKLFF. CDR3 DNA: TGTGCCAGCAGTGAACTTCAGGGGAGGGGAAAACTGTTTTTT.

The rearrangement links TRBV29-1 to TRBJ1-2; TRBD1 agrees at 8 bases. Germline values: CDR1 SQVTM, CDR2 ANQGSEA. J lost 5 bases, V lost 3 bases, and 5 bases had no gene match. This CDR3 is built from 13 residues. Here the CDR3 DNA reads TGCAGCGTTGAGCCGACAGGGGCGTATGGCTACACCTTC. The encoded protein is CSVEPTGAYGYTF.

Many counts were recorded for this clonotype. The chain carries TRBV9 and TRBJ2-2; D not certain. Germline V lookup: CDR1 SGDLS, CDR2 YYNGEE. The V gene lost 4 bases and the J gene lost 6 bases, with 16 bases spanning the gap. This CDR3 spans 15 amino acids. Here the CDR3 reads CASSPLSLSAGELFF. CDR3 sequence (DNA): TGTGCCAGCAGCCCCCTTAGTCTCTCCGCCGGGGAGCTGTTTTTT.

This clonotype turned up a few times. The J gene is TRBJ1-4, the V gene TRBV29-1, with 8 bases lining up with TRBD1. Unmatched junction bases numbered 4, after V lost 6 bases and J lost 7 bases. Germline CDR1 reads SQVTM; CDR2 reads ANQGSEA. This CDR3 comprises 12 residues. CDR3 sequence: CSVRTGSEKLFF. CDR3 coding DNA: TGCAGCGTCAGGACAGGGAGTGAAAAACTGTTTTTT. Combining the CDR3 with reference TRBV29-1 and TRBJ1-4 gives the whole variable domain SAVISQKPSRDICQRGTSLTIQCQVDSQVTMMFWYRQQPGQSLTLIATANQGSEATYESGFVIDKFPISRPNLTFSTLTVSNMSPEDSSIYLCSVRTGSEKLFFGSGTQLSVL.

CDR3 loop: CASSFQIPVSYNEQFF. CDR3 DNA sequence: TGTGCCAGCAGTTTCCAGATTCCTGTCTCCTACAATGAGCAGTTCTTC. The chain carries TRBV6-5 and TRBJ2-1; no clear D. This CDR3 comprises 16 residues. With 4 bases removed from V and 0 bases from J, the gap between germline ends came to 13 bases. CDR1 is MNHEY and CDR2 is SVGAGI in the germline V gene.

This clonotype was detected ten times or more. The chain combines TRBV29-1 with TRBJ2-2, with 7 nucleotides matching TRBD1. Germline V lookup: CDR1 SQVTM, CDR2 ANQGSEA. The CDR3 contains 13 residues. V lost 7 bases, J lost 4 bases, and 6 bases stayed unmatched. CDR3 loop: CSARQGGTGELFF. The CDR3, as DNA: TGCAGCGCTCGACAGGGCGGCACCGGGGAGCTGTTTTTT.

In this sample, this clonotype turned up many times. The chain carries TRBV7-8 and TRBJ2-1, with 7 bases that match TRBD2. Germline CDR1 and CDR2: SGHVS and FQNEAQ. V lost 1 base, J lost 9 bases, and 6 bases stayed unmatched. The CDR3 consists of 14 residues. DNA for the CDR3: TGTGCCAGCAGCTTAGAAGCGGGGCCTCGTGAGCAGTTCTTC. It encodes CASSLEAGPREQFF.

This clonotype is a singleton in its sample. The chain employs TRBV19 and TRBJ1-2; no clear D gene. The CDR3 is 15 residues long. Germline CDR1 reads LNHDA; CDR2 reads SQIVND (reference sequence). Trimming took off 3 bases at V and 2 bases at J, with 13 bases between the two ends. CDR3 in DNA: TGTGCCAGTAGTATTCTTCCAGGCGGAAACTATGGCTACACCTTC. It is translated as CASSILPGGNYGYTF. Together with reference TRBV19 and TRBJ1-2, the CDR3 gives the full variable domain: DGGITQSPKYLFRKEGQNVTLSCEQNLNHDAMYWYRQDPGQGLRLIYYSQIVNDFQKGDIAEGYSVSREKKESFPLTVTSAQKNPTAFYLCASSILPGGNYGYTFGSGTRLTVV.

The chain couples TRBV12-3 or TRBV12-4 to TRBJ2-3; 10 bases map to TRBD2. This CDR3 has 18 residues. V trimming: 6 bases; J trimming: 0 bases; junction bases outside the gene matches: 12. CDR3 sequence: CASRAASGRSASTDTQYF. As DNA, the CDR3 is TGTGCCAGCAGGGCCGCTAGCGGGAGATCCGCTAGCACAGATACGCAGTATTTT.